This is a list of T cell receptor beta chains from one sample in a study of blood T cell repertoires in COVID-19. TCRdb's copy holds only in-frame clones and misses some; the assay was immunoSEQ multiplex PCR. This table has about 73,000 clones, roughly 80% appearing once. The sequencing input was peripheral blood. All receptors derive from a man aged 65 to 85 with COVID-19, enrolled during active disease. Both conserved end residues are part of each CDR3. D genes are given only for firm matches. Rows give clone size only sometimes, using once, few, many, or a class for an expanded clone.

CDR3nt,CDR3aa,d_gene,abundance,v_gene,j_gene
TGCGCCAGCAGCCGGAGGGGCTCTGGAAACACCATATATTTT,CASSRRGSGNTIYF,-,few,TRBV4-3,TRBJ1-3
TGTGCCAGCAGCCAAGACAGGACTACGAACTATGGCTACACCTTC,CASSQDRTTNYGYTF,-,-,TRBV3-1/TRBV3-2,TRBJ1-2
TGTGCCAGCAGCTTTCCGGTCTCTGGAAACACCATATATTTT,CASSFPVSGNTIYF,-,-,TRBV5-5,TRBJ1-3
TGTGCCACAAACAGGGGTTTACGTGATGGCTACACCTTC,CATNRGLRDGYTF,TRBD1,-,TRBV19,TRBJ1-2
TGTGCCAGTAGTGTGGGGACAGGGACCTACGAGCAGTACTTC,CASSVGTGTYEQYF,TRBD1,-,TRBV19,TRBJ2-7
TGTGCCAGCAGTCGGACAGGGGGGATGAACACTGAAGCTTTCTTT,CASSRTGGMNTEAFF,TRBD1,-,TRBV2,TRBJ1-1
TGTGCCAGCAGCGGCCGATACCAGGAGGATGAGGTGAGCTTAGCAGGCAATCAGCCCCAGCATTTT,CASSGRYQEDEVSLAGNQPQHF,-,once,TRBV7-3,TRBJ1-5
TGCGCCAGCAGCTCCACAGTGAACACTGAAGCTTTCTTT,CASSSTVNTEAFF,-,few,TRBV5-1,TRBJ1-1
TGCGCCAGCAGCCAAATCAGGTTCTCTGGGGCCAACGTCCTGACTTTC,CASSQIRFSGANVLTF,-,-,TRBV4-3,TRBJ2-6
TGTGCCAGCTCCCAGGGGGCGCGGACCACTGAAGCTTTCTTT,CASSQGARTTEAFF,TRBD1,-,TRBV6-5,TRBJ1-1
TGTGCCAGCAGCTTATTGGCGGGAGGGTACACAGATACGCAGTATTTT,CASSLLAGGYTDTQYF,TRBD2,once,TRBV7-3,TRBJ2-3
TGTGCCAGCGGCGGGTCTCCGAGGGACACTGAAGCTTTCTTT,CASGGSPRDTEAFF,-,once,TRBV28,TRBJ1-1
TGTGCCAGCAGCCGTCGACAGGGAACTGAAGCTTTCTTT,CASSRRQGTEAFF,TRBD1,few,TRBV3-1/TRBV3-2,TRBJ1-1
TGTGCCAGCACGAACCAGGGGACGGTGAACACTGAAGCTTTCTTT,CASTNQGTVNTEAFF,-,-,TRBV7-9,TRBJ1-1
TGTGCCAGCAGCAAACTGGGACTTAGTTCCAGAGCCTACTACGAGCAGTACTTC,CASSKLGLSSRAYYEQYF,-,-,TRBV21-1,TRBJ2-7
TGTGCCAGCAGCCCACCGGGATTTAGCGAGCAGTACTTC,CASSPPGFSEQYF,-,-,TRBV7-2,TRBJ2-7
TGTGCCAGTAGTATAGGGGCAGGTCGCACTGAAGCTTTCTTT,CASSIGAGRTEAFF,-,-,TRBV19,TRBJ1-1
TGTGCCAGCACCTCCGACAACTCTGGGGCCAACGTCCTGACTTTC,CASTSDNSGANVLTF,-,-,TRBV6-5,TRBJ2-6